This T cell receptor beta chain was obtained from a study of cytomegalovirus exposure and HLA in healthy donors. Regarding the study as a whole: As a later analysis showed, a missense DCLRE1C variant was linked to trimming of TCR beta V- and J-genes. In an earlier analysis, most TCR beta V segments were productive about 87% or about 30% of the time.

The study ran its PCR with 60 Vbeta and 13 Jbeta primers. The protocol was immunoSEQ multiplex PCR, while the TCRdb copy is restricted to in-frame clones and leaves out a portion. Of roughly 250,000 clones in the sample, about 80% were seen once. Comments on this clone: Its antigen is still unknown.

The V end lost 4 bases, the J end lost 1 base, and 7 bases lay between the germline ends. The length of the CDR3 is 13 residues. The germline CDR1 and CDR2 sequences are SGHRS and YFSETQ. Material for sequencing was PBMCs. The clonotype comes from a girl aged 2-10 years in good health and CMV-seronegative. The chain couples TRBV5-1 to TRBJ2-3, with a weak D call TRBD2 (5 bases). In DNA, the CDR3 is TGCGCCAGCAGCGCACTAGGCACAGATACGCAGTATTTT. As protein: CASSALGTDTQYF.